A selection of T cell receptor beta chains follows, all from one sample in a study of blood T cell repertoires in COVID-19. Assay used: immunoSEQ multiplex PCR; TCRdb lists only in-frame clones, some missing. Here the sample spans about 290,000 clones, around four fifths being singletons. What was sequenced was peripheral blood. All receptors come from a woman aged 50 to 60 with active or convalescent COVID-19. The CDR3 runs from the conserved cysteine through the conserved F or W. Fields, in order: V gene, D gene, J gene, clone size, CDR3 length, CDR3 DNA, CDR3 protein. The D gene is left open where the match is weak. A clone size is listed for some rows: how often the clone was seen (once, few, many), or a class if it is expanded.

TRBV27	TRBD2	TRBJ2-1	-	16	TGTGCCAGCAGGGGACTAGCGGGAGTTAACAACAATGAGCAGTTCTTC	CASRGLAGVNNNEQFF
TRBV15	-	TRBJ2-5	once	14	TGTGCCACCAGTCCGGAGGGTGTAGGCGAGACCCAGTACTTC	CATSPEGVGETQYF
TRBV23-1	-	TRBJ2-2	-	15	TGCGCCAGCAGCTCTAGGAGTTTGGACTCCGGGGAGCTGTTTTTT	CASSSRSLDSGELFF
TRBV20-1	TRBD2	TRBJ2-7	many	11	TGCAGTGTGGAGCGGGGCCGGCGGCAGTACTTC	CSVERGRRQYF
TRBV30	TRBD2	TRBJ2-7	-	14	TGTGCCTGGAGGTCTAGCGGGAGTCTCTACGAGCAGTACTTC	CAWRSSGSLYEQYF
TRBV5-4	TRBD2	TRBJ2-3	-	16	TGTGCCAGCAGCTATCTAGCGGGAGAAGGCAGAGATACGCAGTATTTT	CASSYLAGEGRDTQYF
TRBV6-5	-	TRBJ1-2	-	14	TGTGCCAGCAGCCCCACCGGAGCTCTCGGGGGCTACACCTTC	CASSPTGALGGYTF
TRBV5-1	-	TRBJ2-1	-	20	TGCGCCAGCAGCCGTCGGACGAGCGACCCTAGCGTAGTCTCCTACAATGAGCAGTTCTTC	CASSRRTSDPSVVSYNEQFF
TRBV4-1	TRBD2	TRBJ2-3	-	18	TGCGCCAGCAGCCAATTCAAGAGCGGACTAGCGGGAGCTAATACGCAGTATTTT	CASSQFKSGLAGANTQYF
TRBV6-5	TRBD1	TRBJ1-3	-	14	TGTGCCAGCAGCGCCCGGGACAGGGGAAACACCATATATTTT	CASSARDRGNTIYF
TRBV2	TRBD2	TRBJ2-5	-	16	TGTGCCAGCAGTGAGGGACTAGCGGGAATCGAGGAGACCCAGTACTTC	CASSEGLAGIEETQYF
TRBV10-3	TRBD2	TRBJ2-1	-	15	TGTGCCATCAGTGGTGCGGGACTACCTTCGGATGAGCAGTTCTTC	CAISGAGLPSDEQFF
TRBV6-6	-	TRBJ2-5	-	16	TGTGCCAGCAGTCATACCGGCAGGGGAAGACAAGAGACCCAGTACTTC	CASSHTGRGRQETQYF
TRBV11-2	TRBD1	TRBJ2-7	-	14	TGTGCCAGCAGCTTTGGGGACAGGGGGAGGGAGCAGTACTTC	CASSFGDRGREQYF
TRBV5-4	TRBD1	TRBJ1-2	-	15	TGTGCCAGCAGCTTGGCGTCCGGGACAGTCTATGGCTACACCTTC	CASSLASGTVYGYTF
TRBV7-3	-	TRBJ2-5	-	13	TGTGCCAGCAGCTTTGGGGGCGGAGAGACCCAGTACTTC	CASSFGGGETQYF
TRBV27	TRBD1	TRBJ2-5	-	16	TGTGCCAGCAGTTTACTGACAGGGGTGGTTAAAGAGACCCAGTACTTC	CASSLLTGVVKETQYF
TRBV28	-	TRBJ1-1	-	14	TGTGCCAGCAGTTTGATCCAGGGAGGGACTGAAGCTTTCTTT	CASSLIQGGTEAFF
TRBV2	-	TRBJ2-7	once	14	TGTGCCAGCATGGAACAGGCCGGCAAGTACGAGCAGTACTTC	CASMEQAGKYEQYF
TRBV19	TRBD1	TRBJ1-1	-	16	TGTGCCAGTAGTACGCGTGAACAGGGGGTATACACTGAAGCTTTCTTT	CASSTREQGVYTEAFF
TRBV28	-	TRBJ1-2	-	17	TGTGCCAGCTCCATCTGGACAGACGAGTCCCGTAACTATGGCTACACCTTC	CASSIWTDESRNYGYTF
TRBV28	TRBD2	TRBJ2-7	once	13	TGTGCCAGCAGTTGGACGGGAGGCCGGGGGCAGTACTTC	CASSWTGGRGQYF
TRBV6-1	TRBD2	TRBJ2-6	-	18	TGTGCCAGCAGTGAACGACGACTAGCGGGAGCTGGGGCCAACGTCCTGACTTTC	CASSERRLAGAGANVLTF
TRBV21-1	-	TRBJ2-5	-	12	TGTGCCAGCAGAGAGCTAGCTGAGACCCAGTACTTC	CASRELAETQYF
TRBV5-5	-	TRBJ2-7	-	15	TGTGCCAGCAGCTTGGCGTGGGAGTTTGGACTCGAGCAGTACTTC	CASSLAWEFGLEQYF
TRBV5-4	TRBD2	TRBJ2-2	-	16	TGTGCCAGCAGCCCGGCGGCGGGAGTTGGGACCGGGGAGCTGTTTTTT	CASSPAAGVGTGELFF
TRBV28	-	TRBJ1-1	-	13	TGTGCCAGCAGCCTTTTAGGAGGGGCCGGAGCTTTCTTT	CASSLLGGAGAFF
TRBV30	-	TRBJ2-1	once	12	TGTGCCTGGAGACCAGATTACAATGAGCAGTTCTTC	CAWRPDYNEQFF
TRBV6-5	-	TRBJ2-4	-	14	TGTGCCAGCAGTTACTCAGGCCCCCGGGACATTCAGTACTTC	CASSYSGPRDIQYF
TRBV7-2	TRBD1	TRBJ1-2	-	14	TGTGCCAGCAGCCCTTGGGACAGGCCCTATGGCTACACCTTC	CASSPWDRPYGYTF
TRBV6-5	-	TRBJ1-2	-	15	TGTGCCAGCGTCACGGGGGGGGTTCGTAACTATGGCTACACCTTC	CASVTGGVRNYGYTF
TRBV5-1	-	TRBJ1-5	-	13	TGCGCCAGCAGAATTAAGAGCGATCAGCCCCAGCATTTT	CASRIKSDQPQHF
TRBV14	-	TRBJ2-2	many	16	TGTGCCAGCAGCCGAGACCCGGGAGCCCTGGCCCGGGAGCTGTTTTTT	CASSRDPGALARELFF
TRBV19	-	TRBJ2-1	once	14	TGTGCCAGTAGTACTCGACAGAGTGGAAATGAGCAGTTCTTC	CASSTRQSGNEQFF
TRBV5-6	-	TRBJ1-3	-	14	TGTGCCAGCAACCAGGGTGACCCTGGAAACACCATATATTTT	CASNQGDPGNTIYF
TRBV28	TRBD1	TRBJ1-2	-	15	TGTGCCAGCAGTCCCCTTCAGGGGGCTAACTATGGCTACACCTTC	CASSPLQGANYGYTF
TRBV29-1	TRBD1	TRBJ2-4	-	11	TGCAGCTCGAGACAGGGAGACATTCAGTACTTC	CSSRQGDIQYF
TRBV28	TRBD1	TRBJ1-2	-	18	TGTGCCAGCAGTTTGACAGGGACGCCGGACCCCTATAACTATGGCTACACCTTC	CASSLTGTPDPYNYGYTF
TRBV30	-	TRBJ1-1	-	14	TGTGCCTGGAGTGTATCAGATTTTGACACTGAAGCTTTCTTT	CAWSVSDFDTEAFF
TRBV7-9	-	TRBJ1-1	-	14	TGTGCCAGCAGCCCAGGGAAAGGGTTGGCTGAAGCTTTCTTT	CASSPGKGLAEAFF
TRBV19	TRBD1	TRBJ1-2	-	15	TGTGCCAGTAGTATAGTACAGGGGGGCTCGAATGGCTACACCTTC	CASSIVQGGSNGYTF
TRBV28	TRBD1	TRBJ2-7	-	13	TGTGCCAGCGGGACAGCCTCGATCTACGAGCAGTACTTC	CASGTASIYEQYF